The rows below give T cell receptor beta chains drawn from one sample of a study of molecular identifiers for immune sequencing clone quantification. TCRdb analysed the PCR reads with MiXCR anew, one entry per CDR3 protein. This sample yields fewer than 350,000 distinct CDR3 sequences, of which 24% are seen a single time; 0.74% belongs to the top ten. The sequencing sample was made of naive CD8+ T cells from blood, with Jurkat cell RNA spiked in. The receptors come from a human donor in good health. Some libraries in this study had Jurkat cell RNA spiked in. Each CDR3 is given with its conserved first and last residue. The D gene is left open where the match is weak. For some rows the clone size is stated as once, few or many, or as a class when expanded; others skip it.

d_gene	v_gene	abundance	j_gene	CDR3nt	CDR3aa
.	TRBV7-2	many	TRBJ2-7	TGTGCCAGCAGCTCCGTCCCTTTACGCGAGCAGTACTTC	CASSSVPLREQYF
.	TRBV6-2/TRBV6-3	once	TRBJ1-1	TGTGCCAGCACCCACGGCGGGGTAACTGAAGCTTTCTTT	CASTHGGVTEAFF
.	TRBV28	.	TRBJ2-3	TGTGCCAGCAGTTTATCAGTAGGCCTGGCAGATACGCAGTATTTT	CASSLSVGLADTQYF
TRBD2	TRBV29-1	many	TRBJ2-1	TGCAGCGTTGAACCAACTAGCGGGGATCAGTTCTTC	CSVEPTSGDQFF
.	TRBV6-5	many	TRBJ2-5	TGTGCCAGCAGTTACTCGAGCCATAACCAAGAGACCCAGTACTTC	CASSYSSHNQETQYF
TRBD2	TRBV7-2	.	TRBJ2-3	TGTGCCAGCAGCCTTCTAGCGGGAGGCTATAGCACAGATACGCAGTATTTT	CASSLLAGGYSTDTQYF
TRBD2	TRBV29-1	few	TRBJ2-3	TGCAGCGTCGGAGGACTAGCGGGAGTCACAGATACGCAGTATTTT	CSVGGLAGVTDTQYF
.	TRBV20-1	.	TRBJ2-3	TGCAGTGCCACGGAGGTCAGCGGTATGCAGTATTTT	CSATEVSGMQYF
.	TRBV20-1	many	TRBJ2-7	TGCAGTTCCCATCTCCCAGGTTACTTC	CSSHLPGYF
.	TRBV28	once	TRBJ2-7	TGTGCCCGCAGTGGGGGGGGGGGCGTCGACGCGCAGTACTTC	CARSGGGGVDAQYF
TRBD1	TRBV14	.	TRBJ1-2	TGTGCCAGCAGCCAACAACCTACAGGGGGCGTCGACTATGGCTACACCTTC	CASSQQPTGGVDYGYTF
.	TRBV4-3	.	TRBJ2-7	TGCGCCAGCAGCCAGGGAGAGGGCGGCGAGCAGTACTTC	CASSQGEGGEQYF
.	TRBV4-3	few	TRBJ1-2	TGCGCCAGCAGCCATTCCCATGAAGGATTATACTATGGCTACACCTTC	CASSHSHEGLYYGYTF
.	TRBV28	.	TRBJ2-5	TGTGACAGCAGTTCCGTGACCTGGGAGACCCAGTACTTC	CDSSSVTWETQYF
.	TRBV4-3	.	TRBJ2-1	TGCGCCAGCAGCCAAGCCCTAGTTACGTATGAGCAGTTCTTC	CASSQALVTYEQFF
.	TRBV7-9	many	TRBJ2-2	TGTGCCAGCAGAACTCCGGGGGAACCGAACACCGGGGAGCTGTTTTTT	CASRTPGEPNTGELFF
.	TRBV7-2	.	TRBJ2-2	TGTGCCAGCAGCTTAACTGGAGTTGACAACGGGGAGCTGTTTTTT	CASSLTGVDNGELFF
.	TRBV27	few	TRBJ1-5	TGTGCCAGCAGTACCAGGGGTTATGGGCAGCCCCAGCATTTT	CASSTRGYGQPQHF
.	TRBV20-1	many	TRBJ1-5	TGCAGTGCTAGAGATCTGTACAGATATGAGGATAGCAATCAGCCCCAGCATTTT	CSARDLYRYEDSNQPQHF
.	TRBV7-9	many	TRBJ2-2	TGTGCCAGCAGCTTAGTGAACTCCGGGGAGCTGTTTTTT	CASSLVNSGELFF
.	TRBV27	few	TRBJ2-3	TGTGCCAGCGGCCTACTAGAAGATACGCAGTATTTT	CASGLLEDTQYF
.	TRBV6-1	few	TRBJ2-2	TGTGCCAGCAGTGAAGGGTCCTGGCGGGACACCGGGGAGCTGTTTTTT	CASSEGSWRDTGELFF
.	TRBV13	.	TRBJ2-6	TGTGCCAGCAGCTTAGATTCGGGGGATGGGGCCAACGTCCTGACTTTC	CASSLDSGDGANVLTF
.	TRBV13	many	TRBJ1-2	TGTGCCAGCAGCACAGGGCACCAAAACTATGGCTACACCTTC	CASSTGHQNYGYTF
.	TRBV29-1	few	TRBJ2-5	TGCAGCGTTGTCGAAGAGACCCAGTACTTC	CSVVEETQYF
.	TRBV30	.	TRBJ2-7	TGTGCCTGGAGTGTAAACCCTTACGAGCAGTACTTC	CAWSVNPYEQYF
.	TRBV4-3	many	TRBJ2-7	TGCGCCAGCAGCCAAGAGGGTGTTGGGCACGAGCAGTACTTC	CASSQEGVGHEQYF
TRBD1	TRBV5-6	many	TRBJ2-7	TGTGCCAGCAGCTACCCGGGACAGAACTACGAGCAGTACTTC	CASSYPGQNYEQYF
TRBD1	TRBV7-9	.	TRBJ2-7	TGTGCCAGCAGCGCACCCTCGACAGGGGGCACCGAGCAGTACTTC	CASSAPSTGGTEQYF
.	TRBV7-2	many	TRBJ1-5	TGTGCCAGCAGATACCAGGGCCAGCCCCAGCATTTT	CASRYQGQPQHF
.	TRBV4-3	.	TRBJ2-7	TGCGCCTGCAGCCAAGACTTAGTAATTTTTTACGAGCAGTACTTC	CACSQDLVIFYEQYF
TRBD2	TRBV9	many	TRBJ2-3	TGTGCCAGCAGCGTAGCTAGCGGGGAAAGCACAGATACGCAGTATTTT	CASSVASGESTDTQYF
TRBD2	TRBV4-1	few	TRBJ2-1	TGCGCCAGCAGCCAAACTAGGACTAGCGGGGGTTTCTTC	CASSQTRTSGGFF
.	TRBV6-6	.	TRBJ2-5	TGTGCCAGCAGTTACGAAGTGTCGAGGGCTCAAGAGACCCAGTACTTC	CASSYEVSRAQETQYF
.	TRBV7-7	.	TRBJ2-3	TGTGCCAGCAGCTTAGGGTACCGGGAAACAAATACGCAGTATTTT	CASSLGYRETNTQYF
TRBD2	TRBV13	.	TRBJ2-3	TGTGCCAGCAGCCCCAGACTAGCGGGGGGGCCGGCGACAGATACGCAGTATTTT	CASSPRLAGGPATDTQYF
TRBD2	TRBV27	once	TRBJ2-3	TGTGCCAGCAATACGCGGACTAGCGGGGGCCGCACAGATACGCAGTATTTT	CASNTRTSGGRTDTQYF
.	TRBV7-9	many	TRBJ1-4	TGTGCCAGCAGCTTAGTTTCCCCAAATGAAAAACTGTTTTTT	CASSLVSPNEKLFF
TRBD2	TRBV6-2/TRBV6-3	.	TRBJ2-1	TGTGCCAGCAGTTACGGTAGCGGGAGCTATGAGCAGCTCTTC	CASSYGSGSYEQLF
.	TRBV12-3/TRBV12-4	.	TRBJ1-1	TGTGCCAGCAGCTTCGGACAGTTCTCTCCTGGAGCTTTCTTT	CASSFGQFSPGAFF
.	TRBV12-3/TRBV12-4	many	TRBJ1-4	TGTGCCAGCAGTTTATCGACAGGCCTATATGAAAAACTGTTTTTT	CASSLSTGLYEKLFF
.	TRBV2	many	TRBJ2-3	TGTGCCAGCAGCTTATCCGGGTCGAGCACAGATACGCAGTATTTT	CASSLSGSSTDTQYF
TRBD1	TRBV4-2	many	TRBJ1-1	TGTGCCAGCAGCCAAGGACCCGGGACAGGGGCTGAAGCTTTCTTT	CASSQGPGTGAEAFF
.	TRBV4-1	many	TRBJ2-1	TGCGCCAGCAGCCAAGATCTGAATGAGCAGTTCTTC	CASSQDLNEQFF
TRBD1	TRBV20-1	few	TRBJ2-6	TGCAGTGCTACTTCCGGGACAGACAACTCTGGGGCCAACGTCCTGACTTTC	CSATSGTDNSGANVLTF
.	TRBV4-3	many	TRBJ1-1	TGCGCCAGCAGCCAAGGGTCGCGGGGGGCTGAAGCTTTCTTT	CASSQGSRGAEAFF
TRBD1	TRBV7-9	many	TRBJ2-7	TGTGCCAGCAGCAGGGACAGAAGCGAGCAGTACTTC	CASSRDRSEQYF
TRBD2	TRBV29-1	many	TRBJ2-7	TGCAGCGTTTACGGGGGGGATTCCTACGAGCAGTACTTC	CSVYGGDSYEQYF
.	TRBV7-6	few	TRBJ2-7	TGTGCCAGCAGTGACGGGCCAGACTACGAGCAGTACTTC	CASSDGPDYEQYF
TRBD2	TRBV6-5	few	TRBJ2-5	TGTGCCAGCACTCTCCTAGCGGGAGAAGAGACCCAGTACTTC	CASTLLAGEETQYF